This T cell receptor beta chain was sequenced during a study of T cell responses to AZD1222 COVID-19 vaccine. Assay: immunoSEQ multiplex PCR; the TCRdb copy retains only in-frame clones and omits some. The data hold 110,000 to 150,000 clones, with 85% to 95% observed a single time. Per the germline V gene, CDR1 is GTSNPN and CDR2 is SVGIG (reference sequence). The CDR3 extends over 14 amino acids. V dropped 5 bases and J dropped 5; count of bases not matched to a gene: 9. Broader study findings: Baseline seropositives among AZD1222 recipients totaled only six or seven.

In regard to this clone: Its antigen is not identified.

Here the sequenced sample was peripheral blood, taken on day 0 of AZD1222 vaccination. V and J are TRBV30 and TRBJ1-1, with 9 bases lining up with TRBD1. This TCR derives from an adult in good health. The CDR3 here is CAWDIQGAGTEAFF. CDR3 nucleotides: TGTGCCTGGGATATACAGGGGGCCGGGACTGAAGCTTTCTTT. The whole variable domain, filled in from reference TRBV30 and TRBJ1-1, reads SQTIHQWPATLVQPVGSPLSLECTVEGTSNPNLYWYRQAAGRGLQLLFYSVGIGQISSEVPQNLSASRPQDRQFILSSKKLLLSDSGFYLCAWDIQGAGTEAFFGQGTRLTVV.